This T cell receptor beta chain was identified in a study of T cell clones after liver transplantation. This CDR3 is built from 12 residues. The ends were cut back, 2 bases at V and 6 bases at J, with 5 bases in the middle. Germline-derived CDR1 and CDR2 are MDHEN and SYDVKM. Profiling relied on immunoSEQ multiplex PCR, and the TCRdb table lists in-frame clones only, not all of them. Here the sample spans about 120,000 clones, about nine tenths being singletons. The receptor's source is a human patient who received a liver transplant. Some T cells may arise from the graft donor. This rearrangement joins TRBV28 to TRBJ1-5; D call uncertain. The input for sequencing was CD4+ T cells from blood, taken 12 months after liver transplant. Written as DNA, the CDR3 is TGTGCCAGCAGTTTAATCCGTCAGCCCCAGCATTTT. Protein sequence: CASSLIRQPQHF.